This T cell receptor beta chain was sequenced in a study of T cell responses to AZD1222 COVID-19 vaccine. Study-level background: Whether given at about 4 or about 12 weeks, second doses were pooled.

Profiled with immunoSEQ multiplex PCR; TCRdb holds only in-frame clones, not every one. The table includes about 130,000 clones, 89% detected once. A note on this clone: Its antigen is undetermined.

The V gene end was trimmed by 4 bases and the J gene end by 5 bases; junction bases not matched to a gene: 4. The germline V gene encodes CDR1 SNHLY and CDR2 FYNNEI. The CDR3 is 14 residues long. Whole-study results and caveats: White British donors predominated, females outnumbered males, and clonal diversity was possibly underestimated.

The material was peripheral blood, obtained on day 0 of AZD1222 vaccination. The chain has TRBV2 and TRBJ1-1; the match to TRBD1 covers 10 bases. The sequence was collected from an adult in good health. The CDR3 region is CASSAGQGETEAFF. The CDR3 region has the DNA TGTGCCAGCAGTGCCGGACAGGGGGAGACTGAAGCTTTCTTT. The whole variable domain, remainder taken from reference TRBV2 and TRBJ1-1, is EPEVTQTPSHQVTQMGQEVILRCVPISNHLYFYWYRQILGQKVEFLVSFYNNEISEKSEIFDDQFSVERPDGSNFTLKIRSTKLEDSAMYFCASSAGQGETEAFFGQGTRLTVV.